The entry below describes one T cell receptor beta chain. What it binds is unknown. These data are taken from a study of cytomegalovirus exposure and HLA in healthy donors. Study background: About 83 million unique TCRs from HLA-typed donors made up an early data release.

The germline V and J ends were trimmed by 2 bases and 4 bases, with 13 bases remaining between them. The CDR3 runs to 14 residues. Germline V gene sequence: CDR1 GTSNPN, CDR2 SVGIG (reference sequence). Whole-study results and caveats: A few of the chains that were CMV-associated were confirmed in vitro to be specific for CMV antigens. Despite most TCR sequences being rare, some public TCRs occurred in many donors.

Each donor was nominally healthy when sampled (though unrecorded immune exposures were likely). The primer mix had 60 Vbeta and 13 Jbeta primers. Profiling relied on immunoSEQ multiplex PCR, and the TCRdb table lists in-frame clones only, not all of them. The sample lists just under 250,000 clones; 82% were seen once. The receptor was derived from a woman aged 40-49 years in good health and CMV-seropositive. The gene calls are TRBV30 and TRBJ2-3, with a weak D call TRBD2 (6 bases). Sequencing was performed on PBMCs. The CDR3 loop is CAWSRDFGADTQYF. CDR3 coding DNA: TGTGCCTGGAGTAGGGACTTTGGGGCAGATACGCAGTATTTT. The full variable domain, in which reference TRBV30 and TRBJ2-3 provide the parts outside the CDR3, is SQTIHQWPATLVQPVGSPLSLECTVEGTSNPNLYWYRQAAGRGLQLLFYSVGIGQISSEVPQNLSASRPQDRQFILSSKKLLLSDSGFYLCAWSRDFGADTQYFGPGTRLTVL.